These 20 T cell receptor beta chains were sequenced from one sample in a study of a mutant IDH1 vaccine in newly diagnosed glioma. Method: immunoSEQ multiplex PCR; TCRdb's copy keeps in-frame clones and lacks some. The table lists about 68,000 clones, 79% of them singletons, with about 7.5% in the top ten. Stated time point: baseline, week 1 (first vaccination visit). Specified treatment: pre-vaccination baseline after standard-of-care therapy. Sequencing used PBMCs, obtained from a glioma patient treated with radiotherapy, temozolomide or both. The receptors here all came from a man between 45 and 60 years old with glioma.

This clone occurred a few times. V and J are TRBV7-2 and TRBJ2-7; perhaps TRBD2 as D (5 bases). The CDR3 extends over 13 amino acids. Germline lookup yields CDR1 SGHTA and CDR2 FQGNSA. V shed 6 bases and J shed 6 bases, with 15 bases lying between them. For the CDR3, the DNA is TGTGCCAGCAGTCCGGCCGGGATCGGCGAGCAGTACTTC. Translated: CASSPAGIGEQYF.

The chain uses TRBV28 and TRBJ2-6; the D gene is possibly TRBD1 (6 bases). V shed 5 bases and J shed 2 bases, with 10 bases lying between them. The length of the CDR3 is 15 residues. Germline-derived CDR1 and CDR2 are MDHEN and SYDVKM. CDR3 residues: CASSQEGAGANVLTF. In DNA form, the CDR3 reads TGTGCCAGCAGTCAAGAGGGGGCTGGGGCCAACGTCCTGACTTTC. Filled out from reference TRBV28 and TRBJ2-6, the complete variable domain reads DVKVTQSSRYLVKRTGEKVFLECVQDMDHENMFWYRQDPGLGLRLIYFSYDVKMKEKGDIPEGYSVSREKKERFSLILESASTNQTSMYLCASSQEGAGANVLTFGAGSRLTVL.

V gene TRBV5-1 combines with J gene TRBJ1-1; TRBD1 agrees at 7 bases. CDR1 is SGHRS and CDR2 is YFSETQ in the germline V gene. This CDR3 contains 15 residues. Trimming took 5 bases from V and 0 from J; bases not matched to a gene: 7. The chain's CDR3 is CASSSGGRLNTEAFF. The DNA of the CDR3 is TGCGCCAGCAGTTCAGGGGGGAGACTGAACACTGAAGCTTTCTTT.

This clone has a handful of counts. The chain links TRBV4-1 to TRBJ2-3, with 10 bases aligning to TRBD2. The CDR3 is 17 amino acids. Germline values: CDR1 MGHRA, CDR2 YSYEKL. V lost 2 bases to trimming and J lost 1 base; unmatched junction nucleotides: 6. CDR3 nucleotide sequence: TGCGCCAGCAGCCAAACCGCTAGCGGGGGTGGCACAGATACGCAGTATTTT. It encodes CASSQTASGGGTDTQYF.

The chain joins TRBV18 to TRBJ2-7; 9 bases match TRBD2. This CDR3 is 14 amino acids long. Germline CDR1 reads KGHSH; CDR2 reads LQKENI. After removal of 10 bases from V and 0 bases from J, the junction contained 7 bases not matched to a gene. The CDR3 region has the DNA TGTGCCACCAATAGCGGGGGAAGCTCCTACGAGCAGTACTTC. Translation gives CATNSGGSSYEQYF.

The chain links TRBV18 to TRBJ1-2, with TRBD1 matching over 11 bases. CDR3 length equals 16 residues. Germline CDR1 is KGHSH and CDR2 is LQKENI. Trimming at V came to 5 bases and at J to 3 bases, leaving 8 bases not matched to a gene. The CDR3 nucleotides are TGTGCCAGCTCAGAGACCGGGACAGGGGGGGACTATGGCTACACCTTC. Residues: CASSETGTGGDYGYTF.

The V and J genes are TRBV6-1 and TRBJ1-5; TRBD1 aligns across 7 bases. V lost 2 bases, J lost 4 bases, and 5 bases stayed unmatched. CDR1 and CDR2 from the germline V gene are MNHNS and SASEGT. CDR3 length: 15 amino acids. CDR3 in DNA: TGTGCCAGCAGTGAAAGGGGACAGAAAAATCAGCCCCAGCATTTT. Residues: CASSERGQKNQPQHF.

The chain couples TRBV19 to TRBJ1-2; TRBD1 matches at 10 bases. The CDR3 totals 14 residues. J gave up 4 bases and V 6 bases, and 5 bases lay outside the gene matches. Germline assignment: CDR1 LNHDA and CDR2 SQIVND (reference sequence). The CDR3 is CASRNRDRGYGYTF. The CDR3 nucleotides read TGTGCCAGTAGAAACCGGGACAGGGGCTATGGCTACACCTTC.

The chain uses TRBV5-1 and TRBJ1-4; 9 bases fit TRBD1. The V gene's germline CDR1 is SGHRS and CDR2 YFSETQ. V lost 3 bases and J lost 4; bases outside the gene matches: 1. The CDR3 is 14 amino acids. CDR3 DNA: TGCGCCAGCAGCTCGGACAGGGGTAATGAAAAACTGTTTTTT. Translation: CASSSDRGNEKLFF.

The genes are TRBV5-1 and TRBJ2-1; D is ambiguous. CDR3 length: 16 amino acids. V dropped 0 bases and J dropped 9 bases, with 19 bases sitting between them. Germline CDR1 is SGHRS and CDR2 is YFSETQ. For the CDR3, the DNA is TGCGCCAGCAGCTTGGATCACAGTCACATGGGTGGTGAGCAGTTCTTC. Protein sequence: CASSLDHSHMGGEQFF.

The chain is built from TRBV19 and TRBJ2-7, with D possibly matching TRBD2 (5 bases). Between the trimmed V and J ends, which lost 5 bases and 0 bases, there was a span of 11 bases. This CDR3 has 14 residues. The germline V gene has CDR1 LNHDA and CDR2 SQIVND (reference sequence). The CDR3 spells CASSAGVTSYEQYF. As DNA, the CDR3 is TGTGCCAGTAGTGCCGGGGTGACCTCCTACGAGCAGTACTTC.

The rearrangement uses TRBV19 and TRBJ2-2; 11 nucleotides match TRBD1. The CDR3 totals 14 residues. Unmatched junction bases numbered 5, after V lost 7 bases and J lost 7 bases. Looked up from germline, CDR1 is LNHDA and CDR2 is SQIVND (reference sequence). The CDR3 DNA is TGTGCCAGTAAATGGACAGGGGGCGGCGGGGAGCTGTTTTTT. The encoded protein is CASKWTGGGGELFF.

The J gene is TRBJ1-4, the V gene TRBV9; no clear D gene. The ends were cut back, 7 bases at V and 5 bases at J, with 9 bases in the middle. The CDR3 has 12 amino acids. The germline V gene encodes CDR1 SGDLS and CDR2 YYNGEE. DNA of the CDR3: TGTGCCAGCCCCAACTTAAATGAAAAACTGTTTTTT. This encodes CASPNLNEKLFF.

The V and J genes are TRBV7-9 and TRBJ1-6; D may be TRBD1 (6 bases). The CDR3 runs 16 residues. The germline V and J ends were trimmed by 5 bases and 6 bases, with 17 bases remaining between them. Germline values: CDR1 SEHNR, CDR2 FQNEAQ (reference sequence). CDR3 nucleotide sequence: TGTGCCAGCAGCAAGGGGGGTGACAGGCGTAATTCACCCCTCCACTTT. Amino acids: CASSKGGDRRNSPLHF.

The V call is TRBV10-3, the J call TRBJ1-1; no firm D call. This CDR3 has 13 residues. Germline V lookup: CDR1 ENHRY, CDR2 SYGVKD. The V and J ends lost 7 bases and 0 bases respectively, with 9 bases between them. Here the CDR3 DNA reads TGTGCCATCAAGAAGGAGATGAACACTGAAGCTTTCTTT. Translating it yields CAIKKEMNTEAFF.

The V and J genes are TRBV6-6 and TRBJ1-2; 7 bases agree with TRBD1. V lost 7 bases to trimming and J lost 8 bases; unmatched junction nucleotides: 19. CDR3 length: 16 residues. Germline V gene sequence: CDR1 MNHNY, CDR2 SVGAGI (reference sequence). In DNA, the CDR3 is TGTGCCAGCAACGCCCTTGGACAGGAGCTACGAAGAGGCTACACCTTC. Its translation: CASNALGQELRRGYTF.

The chain links TRBV6-1 to TRBJ2-7; no clear D. Germline-derived CDR1 and CDR2 are MNHNS and SASEGT. The CDR3 length is 14 residues. V shed 3 bases and J shed 4 bases, with 13 bases lying between them. CDR3 coding DNA: TGTGCCAGCAGTGAGAGTGGGGTGTTTTACGAGCAGTACTTC. This translates into CASSESGVFYEQYF.

Here the CDR3 reads CASSGQGVQPQHF. CDR3 coding DNA: TGTGCCAGCAGTGGACAGGGGGTTCAGCCCCAGCATTTT. The rearrangement links TRBV2 to TRBJ1-5; TRBD1 agrees at 9 bases. This CDR3 has 13 amino acids. Per germline, CDR1 SNHLY and CDR2 FYNNEI. V was pared by 4 bases and J by 6 bases, with 1 base of the junction left unmatched.

J is TRBJ1-1 and V is TRBV9; 7 bases fit TRBD1. Germline V gene data show CDR1 as SGDLS and CDR2 as YYNGEE. Trimming at V came to 5 bases and at J to 1 base, leaving 5 bases not matched to a gene. The CDR3 totals 14 residues. CDR3 nucleotide sequence: TGTGCCAGCAGACGACGGACAGGGAACACTGAAGCTTTCTTT. Protein sequence: CASRRRTGNTEAFF.

This sequence joins TRBV7-6 and TRBJ2-1, with D perhaps assigned TRBD1 or TRBD2 (7 bases each). This CDR3 is built from 14 residues. V was cut by 5 bases and J by 8 bases, with 16 bases left in between. Germline CDR1 is SGHVS and CDR2 is FNYEAQ. CDR3 loop: CASSLRGGGHEQFF. CDR3 nucleotides: TGTGCCAGCAGCCTCCGGGGAGGGGGCCATGAGCAGTTCTTC.